This T cell receptor beta chain appears in the sequencing data of a study of T cell responses to AZD1222 COVID-19 vaccine. Study in general: Second-dose intervals near 4 or 12 weeks were combined. Regarding the study as a whole: Females made up more of the donors, who were largely white British, and clonal diversity may have come out too low. It was only after the peak T cell response that any repertoires were sampled.

This clone was detected a few times. Its target is unknown. The method was immunoSEQ multiplex PCR; TCRdb's version includes in-frame clones alone and lacks a portion of them. The table shows over 120,000 clones, with about 94% occurring only once. The CDR3 has 14 amino acids. Germline values: CDR1 GTSNPN, CDR2 SVGIG (reference sequence). The ends were cut back, 0 bases at V and 7 bases at J, with 10 bases in the middle. The chain links TRBV30 to TRBJ1-6, with D tentatively TRBD1 (6 bases). Sequencing used peripheral blood, obtained on day 0 of AZD1222 vaccination. This TCR came from an adult in good health. The DNA of the CDR3 is TGTGCCTGGAGTGTTGGCCAGGGGAATTCACCCCTCCACTTT. Its translation: CAWSVGQGNSPLHF.